This T cell receptor beta chain was captured by sequencing in a study of type 1 and type 2 diabetes patients. The PCR template was genomic DNA. The TCR beta CDR3 region was amplified using 30 forward and 13 reverse primers. TCRdb re-derived calls from the multiplex PCR reads in MiXCR, one entry per CDR3 protein. This sample carries some 250,000 distinct CDR3 sequences, roughly 48% of them seen once, and the ten largest clones take about an eighth. This CDR3 is built from 16 residues. V shed 2 bases, J shed 8 bases, and the junction held 7 bases outside the gene matches. Germline V gene data show CDR1 as LNHNV and CDR2 as YYDKDF (reference sequence).

The sequenced sample consisted of peripheral blood mononuclear cells (PBMCs). The J gene is TRBJ1-6, the V gene TRBV15; 9 nucleotides align to TRBD1. This clonotype originated in a young man with type 2 diabetes. CDR3 DNA sequence: TGTGCCACCAGCAGACTCGGGACAGGGAATTATTCACCCCTCCACTTT. It specifies CATSRLGTGNYSPLHF.